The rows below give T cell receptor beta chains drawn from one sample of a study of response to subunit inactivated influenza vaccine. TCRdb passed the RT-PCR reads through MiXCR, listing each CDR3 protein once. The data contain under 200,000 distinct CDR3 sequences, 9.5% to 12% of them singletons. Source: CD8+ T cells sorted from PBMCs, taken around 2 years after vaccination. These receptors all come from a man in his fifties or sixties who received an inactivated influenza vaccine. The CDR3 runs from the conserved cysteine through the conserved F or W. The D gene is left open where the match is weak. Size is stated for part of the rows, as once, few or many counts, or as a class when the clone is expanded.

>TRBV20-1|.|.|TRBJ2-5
CSASNGIPGAETQYF
TGCAGTGCTTCGAACGGGATCCCGGGCGCGGAGACCCAGTACTTC
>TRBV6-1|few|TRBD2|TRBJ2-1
CASGGAGGGVSNEQFF
TGTGCCAGCGGTGGTGCGGGAGGCGGGGTTTCCAATGAGCAGTTCTTC
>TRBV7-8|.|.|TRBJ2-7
CASSYRRVYEQYF
TGTGCCAGCAGCTACCGACGAGTCTACGAGCAGTACTTC
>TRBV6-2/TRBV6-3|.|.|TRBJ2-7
CASSYSRVYEQYF
TGTGCCAGCAGTTATAGCAGGGTCTACGAGCAGTACTTC
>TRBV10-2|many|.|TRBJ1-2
CASSEISSPYGYTF
TGCGCCAGCAGTGAGATTTCCAGCCCATATGGCTACACCTTC
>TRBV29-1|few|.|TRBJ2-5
CSVTGWTGGETQYF
TGCAGCGTTACAGGGTGGACGGGTGGGGAGACCCAGTACTTC
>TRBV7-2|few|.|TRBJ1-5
CASSSPGSYQPQHF
TGTGCCAGCAGCTCCCCGGGCTCATATCAGCCCCAGCATTTT
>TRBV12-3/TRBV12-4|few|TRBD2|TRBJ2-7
CASSFSVSGSYEQYF
TGTGCCAGCAGTTTCTCGGTGAGCGGGAGCTACGAGCAGTACTTC
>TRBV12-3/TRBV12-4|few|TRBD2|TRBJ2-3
CASRLAGEATDTQYF
TGTGCCAGCAGACTAGCGGGAGAGGCAACAGATACGCAGTATTTT
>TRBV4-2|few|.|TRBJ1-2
CASSQGGSSYGYTF
TGTGCCAGCAGCCAAGGTGGCAGCTCTTATGGCTACACCTTC
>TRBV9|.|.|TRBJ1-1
CASSVVDPRVTEAFF
TGTGCCAGCAGCGTAGTAGACCCGAGAGTCACTGAAGCTTTCTTT
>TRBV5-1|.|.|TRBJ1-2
CASSSPGVDYGYTF
TGCGCCAGCAGCAGCCCCGGGGTTGACTATGGCTACACCTTC
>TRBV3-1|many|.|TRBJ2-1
CASSQVGSSVDRWPRYNEQFF
TGTGCCAGCAGCCAAGTCGGGTCTAGCGTGGACCGTTGGCCTAGATACAATGAGCAGTTCTTC
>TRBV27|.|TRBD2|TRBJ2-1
CASSPLAGGRNEQFF
TGTGCCAGCAGTCCTCTAGCGGGGGGACGAAATGAGCAGTTCTTC
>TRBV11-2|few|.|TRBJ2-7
CASSLDDGSYEQYF
TGTGCCAGCAGCTTAGATGACGGCTCCTACGAGCAGTACTTC
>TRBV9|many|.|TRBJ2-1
CASSVYQGNEQFF
TGTGCCAGCAGCGTATACCAGGGGAATGAGCAGTTCTTC
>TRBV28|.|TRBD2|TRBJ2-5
CASSFGREFFGTQYF
TGTGCCAGCAGTTTCGGGCGGGAGTTTTTTGGGACCCAGTACTTC
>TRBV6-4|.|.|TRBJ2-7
CASETAYYEQYF
TGTGCCAGCGAGACAGCATATTACGAGCAGTACTTC
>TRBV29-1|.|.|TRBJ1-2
CSVQGGGWGYTF
TGCAGCGTTCAAGGGGGGGGATGGGGCTACACCTTC
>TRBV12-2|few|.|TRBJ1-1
CASRSAGAAEAFF
TGTGCAAGTCGCTCGGCGGGTGCAGCTGAAGCTTTCTTT
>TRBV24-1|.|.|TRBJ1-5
CATSEHQPQHF
TGTGCCACCAGTGAACATCAGCCCCAGCATTTT
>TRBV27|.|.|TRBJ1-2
CASSSITGNYGYTF
TGTGCCAGCAGTTCTATAACAGGGAACTATGGCTACACCTTC
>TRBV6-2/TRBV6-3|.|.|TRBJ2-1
CASSPWTRGTSRFF
TGTGCCAGCAGTCCTTGGACAAGGGGGACCTCGAGGTTCTTC